This T cell receptor beta chain was identified in a study of CD8 T cells in Susac syndrome. Roughly 0.45 to 1 ug RNA was reverse transcribed with random hexamers. TCRdb used MiXCR to reprocess the immunoSEQ multiplex PCR reads, holding one entry per CDR3 protein. Of about 240,000 distinct CDR3 sequences in the sample, 90% to 96% were seen once. V lost 2 bases to trimming and J lost 6 bases, with 19 bases between them. Germline V gives CDR1 GTSNPN, CDR2 SVGIG (reference sequence). The CDR3 consists of 15 residues. The TCR sequence derives from a human donor with Susac syndrome. The chain links TRBV30 to TRBJ1-1; D call uncertain. The sample taken for sequencing was CD4+ T cells from PBMCs. CDR3 nucleotides: TGTGCCTGGAGTTACGTCTTTGACTCGAGGGCTGAAGCTTTCTTT. It specifies CAWSYVFDSRAEAFF.